The 3 T cell receptor beta chains in this list originate from one sample, sequenced in a study of cytomegalovirus exposure and HLA in healthy donors. Researchers ran the PCR with 60 Vbeta and 13 Jbeta primers. Profiled with immunoSEQ multiplex PCR; TCRdb holds only in-frame clones, not every one. The repertoire holds approximately 130,000 clones, with 82% as singletons. The sequencing sample was made of PBMCs. These receptors all stem from a boy aged 2 to 10 in good health and CMV-seronegative.

The V gene is TRBV5-1, the J gene TRBJ2-3; 7 nucleotides match TRBD1. CDR1 is SGHRS and CDR2 is YFSETQ in the germline V gene. J gave up 0 bases and V 0 bases, and 13 bases lay outside the gene matches. The CDR3 runs 19 residues. CDR3 region: CASSLAAFQGVSSTDTQYF. The CDR3 nucleotides read TGCGCCAGCAGCTTGGCTGCCTTCCAGGGGGTCTCTAGCACAGATACGCAGTATTTT.

The rearrangement links TRBV19 to TRBJ2-7, with TRBD1 matching over 8 bases. Germline CDR1 and CDR2: LNHDA and SQIVND (reference sequence). The CDR3 is 15 amino acids. Germline trimming cut 4 bases from V and 4 bases from J; bases unmatched to any gene: 9. CDR3: CASSSPGQVLYEQYF. As DNA, the CDR3 is TGTGCCAGTAGTAGTCCGGGACAGGTATTGTACGAGCAGTACTTC.

In this sample, this clone turned up a few times. A read error may produce the germline difference seen at one junction end. The V gene is TRBV29-1, the J gene TRBJ1-1; 7 bases map to TRBD1. The CDR3 is made up of 13 amino acids. CDR1 SQVTM and CDR2 ANQGSEA come from the germline V gene. For the CDR3, the DNA is TGCAGCGTCCCAGGGGGGTCGTATACTGAAACTTTCTTT. It codes for CSVPGGSYTETFF.